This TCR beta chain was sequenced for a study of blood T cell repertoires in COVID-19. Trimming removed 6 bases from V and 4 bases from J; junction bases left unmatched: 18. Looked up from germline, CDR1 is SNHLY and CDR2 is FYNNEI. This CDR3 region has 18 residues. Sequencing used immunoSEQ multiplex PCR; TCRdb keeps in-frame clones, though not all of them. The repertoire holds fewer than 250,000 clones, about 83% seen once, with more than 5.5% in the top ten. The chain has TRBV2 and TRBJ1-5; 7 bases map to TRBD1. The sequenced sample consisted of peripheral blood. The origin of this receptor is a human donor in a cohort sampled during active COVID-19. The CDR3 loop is CASRSRPGQSIKNQPQHF. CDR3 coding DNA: TGTGCCAGCAGGAGCCGTCCGGGACAGTCCATCAAAAATCAGCCCCAGCATTTT.